Presented here are 12 T cell receptor beta chains from one specimen sequenced in a study of blood T cell repertoires in COVID-19. Libraries were prepared by immunoSEQ multiplex PCR; TCRdb keeps only in-frame clonotypes and omits some of them. The sample carries 120,000 or so clones, more than 75% recorded once. Sequenced sample: peripheral blood. These TCRs come from a human donor in a cohort sampled during active COVID-19.

Worth noting for this clone: Other nucleotide sequences from this sample produce the same CDR3. This chain joins TRBV20-1 and TRBJ2-5, with D perhaps matching TRBD1 (6 bases). CDR1 DFQATT and CDR2 SNEGSKA come from the germline V gene (reference sequence). This CDR3 contains 11 residues. The V and J ends lost 6 bases and 4 bases respectively, with 9 bases between them. CDR3 protein: CSARGGETQYF. The DNA for the CDR3 is TGCAGTGCCCGAGGGGGAGAGACCCAGTACTTC.

J is TRBJ1-6 and V is TRBV30, with 7 bases lining up with TRBD1. J gave up 8 bases and V 2 bases, and 9 bases lay outside the gene matches. This CDR3 region has 15 residues. CDR1 is GTSNPN, CDR2 SVGIG, per germline (reference sequence). The CDR3 DNA sequence: TGTGCCTGGAGTCAACTCCTAGGGGGCGATTCACCCCTCCACTTT. It is translated as CAWSQLLGGDSPLHF.

The chain links TRBV28 to TRBJ2-1, with D perhaps TRBD2 (5 bases). This CDR3 comprises 14 residues. Germline lookup yields CDR1 MDHEN and CDR2 SYDVKM. Trimming removed 3 bases at V and 4 bases at J, with 10 bases between. The DNA of the CDR3 is TGTGCCAGCAGTTTGCTGAGCGGATACAATGAGCAGTTCTTC. This translates into CASSLLSGYNEQFF. Drawing the rest from reference TRBV28 and TRBJ2-1, the complete variable domain is DVKVTQSSRYLVKRTGEKVFLECVQDMDHENMFWYRQDPGLGLRLIYFSYDVKMKEKGDIPEGYSVSREKKERFSLILESASTNQTSMYLCASSLLSGYNEQFFGPGTRLTVL.

The chain employs TRBV19 and TRBJ1-2; possible D gene TRBD1, 5 bases. The CDR3 sequence is 14 residues long. The V gene's germline CDR1 is LNHDA and CDR2 SQIVND (reference sequence). V was trimmed by 6 bases and J by 4 bases, leaving 15 bases between them. The CDR3: CASRTELGLYGYTF. The DNA for the CDR3 is TGTGCCAGTAGAACCGAGTTGGGGCTCTATGGCTACACCTTC.

The table lists this clone with a count of one. This same CDR3 is encoded by further DNA sequences in the sample. The chain uses TRBV5-1 and TRBJ2-7; 10 nucleotides match TRBD2. Germline lookup yields CDR1 SGHRS and CDR2 YFSETQ. Trimming at V came to 5 bases and at J to 3 bases, leaving 14 bases not matched to a gene. There are 17 residues in the CDR3. This CDR3 is CASRSEHGTSVRYEQYF. CDR3 bases: TGCGCCAGCAGATCGGAACACGGGACTAGCGTTCGCTACGAGCAGTACTTC. The variable domain in full, with the rest retrieved from reference TRBV5-1 and TRBJ2-7, is KAGVTQTPRYLIKTRGQQVTLSCSPISGHRSVSWYQQTPGQGLQFLFEYFSETQRNKGNFPGRFSGRQFSNSRSEMNVSTLELGDSALYLCASRSEHGTSVRYEQYFGPGTRLTVT.

The chain employs TRBV27 and TRBJ2-7; 8 nucleotides match TRBD1. This CDR3 spans 12 amino acids. V lost 5 bases and J lost 6; bases outside the gene matches: 3. Germline V gives CDR1 MNHEY, CDR2 SMNVEV (reference sequence). The DNA for the CDR3 is TGTGCCAGCAGTAGGACAGGGTCCGAGCAGTACTTC. Its translation: CASSRTGSEQYF.

The chain has TRBV10-1 and TRBJ1-1; no clear D. CDR1 and CDR2 (germline): WNHNN, SYGVQD (reference sequence). V lost 6 bases to trimming and J lost 0 bases, with 8 bases between them. This CDR3 region has 13 residues. CDR3 DNA sequence: TGCGCCAGCAGGAAGAACATGAACACTGAAGCTTTCTTT. Its translation is CASRKNMNTEAFF.

The V gene is TRBV6-5, the J gene TRBJ2-7, with 8 bases that match TRBD1. CDR3 length: 13 amino acids. J lost 2 bases, V lost 5 bases, and 2 bases had no gene match. The germline V gene has CDR1 MNHEY and CDR2 SVGAGI. CDR3 coding DNA: TGTGCCAGCAGTCAGGGGGCGGCCTACGAGCAGTACTTC. Translating gives CASSQGAAYEQYF.

This chain joins TRBV5-6 and TRBJ2-5, with 15 bases lining up with TRBD2. V trimming: 6 bases; J trimming: 4 bases; junction bases outside the gene matches: 4. The V gene's germline CDR1 is SGHDT and CDR2 YYEEEE. The CDR3 is 15 amino acids. CDR3 region: CASIKGLAGGETQYF. In nucleotides, the CDR3 is TGTGCCAGCATCAAGGGACTAGCGGGAGGAGAGACCCAGTACTTC.

This chain links TRBV9 with TRBJ2-3; D is perhaps TRBD2 (6 bases). Germline V gene data show CDR1 as SGDLS and CDR2 as YYNGEE. Trimming cost V 4 bases and J 3 bases, with 18 bases left between them. CDR3 length: 16 residues. The CDR3 here is CASSPLGGYRTDTQYF. The CDR3 nucleotides read TGTGCCAGCAGCCCCCTCGGGGGATATCGAACAGATACGCAGTATTTT.

This clone was picked up one time. This rearrangement joins TRBV5-1 to TRBJ1-3, with 12 bases fitting TRBD1. V shed 6 bases and J 3 bases; nucleotides not matched to a gene: 4. CDR1 is SGHRS, CDR2 YFSETQ, per germline. The CDR3 is 15 amino acids. CDR3 DNA sequence: TGCGCCAGCAAACGGGACAGGGGGCTTGGAAACACCATATATTTT. Encoded protein: CASKRDRGLGNTIYF.

This chain connects TRBV4-1 to TRBJ2-3, with D maybe TRBD2 (5 bases). The V gene's germline CDR1 is MGHRA and CDR2 YSYEKL. Trimming removed 4 bases from V and 6 bases from J, with 17 bases in between. This CDR3 is 15 amino acids long. CDR3 nucleotide sequence: TGCGCCAGCAGCCGGGATGTAGGGAGACGCGATACGCAGTATTTT. Translated: CASSRDVGRRDTQYF.